What follows are 4 T cell receptor beta chains derived from one specimen sequenced in a study of vaccination and CD4 T cells after COVID-19. The assay that was used to sequence DNA from cultured CD4+ T cells was the Oncomine TCR Beta short-read assay. TCRdb reprocessed the PCR reads with MiXCR, giving one entry per CDR3 protein. The data show about 27,000 distinct CDR3 sequences, around 60% seen once. The treatment is: roughly 11-day PBMC culture with coronavirus spike peptide pools or control peptides (ViraFEST assay). The antigens for these receptors are not known. The sequences come from CD4+ T cells from blood, cultured in vitro, collected after SARS-CoV-2 vaccination. The receptors shown here come from a human donor who received a COVID-19 vaccine.

V and J are TRBV4-1 and TRBJ2-1; tentatively, D is TRBD2 (5 bases). V was pared by 1 base and J by 7 bases, with 17 bases between. CDR3 length: 16 amino acids. From germline, CDR1 is MGHRA and CDR2 YSYEKL. As DNA, the CDR3 is TGCGCCAGCAGCCAAGTGGGAGTCCGGAGGTGGAATGAGCAGTTCTTC. Its protein is CASSQVGVRRWNEQFF.

The chain is built from TRBV6-1 and TRBJ1-2; TRBD1 matches at 8 bases. Germline CDR1 and CDR2: MNHNS and SASEGT. This CDR3 spans 13 amino acids. V dropped 6 bases and J dropped 5; count of bases not matched to a gene: 5. The DNA for the CDR3 is TGTGCCAGCAGACAGGACAGGGCATATGGCTACACCTTC. This translates into CASRQDRAYGYTF.

This chain connects TRBV30 to TRBJ1-4; D unclear. The CDR3 contains 13 residues. Germline V gene sequence: CDR1 GTSNPN, CDR2 SVGIG (reference sequence). The ends were cut back, 0 bases at V and 7 bases at J, with 9 bases in the middle. The CDR3, as DNA: TGTGCCTGGAGTGTTCGAGGGTCTGAAAAACTGTTTTTT. This codes for CAWSVRGSEKLFF.

This rearrangement joins TRBV20-1 to TRBJ1-2, with D unclear. V lost 0 bases and J lost 1, with 3 bases in between. The CDR3 spans 12 residues. CDR1 and CDR2 (germline): DFQATT, SNEGSKA (reference sequence). Here the CDR3 reads CSARDSNYGYTF. The CDR3 DNA is TGCAGTGCTAGAGATAGTAACTATGGCTACACCTTC.